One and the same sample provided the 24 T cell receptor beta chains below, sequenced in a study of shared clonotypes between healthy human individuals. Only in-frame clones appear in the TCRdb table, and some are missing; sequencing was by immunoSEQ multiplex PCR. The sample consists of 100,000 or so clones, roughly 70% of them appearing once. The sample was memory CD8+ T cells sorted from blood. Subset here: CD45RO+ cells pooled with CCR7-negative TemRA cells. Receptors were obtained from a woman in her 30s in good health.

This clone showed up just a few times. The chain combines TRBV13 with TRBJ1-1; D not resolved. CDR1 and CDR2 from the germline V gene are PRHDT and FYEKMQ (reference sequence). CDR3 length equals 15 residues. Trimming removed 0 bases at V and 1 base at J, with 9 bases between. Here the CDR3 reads CASSLGYSRNTEAFF. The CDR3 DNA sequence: TGTGCCAGCAGCTTAGGGTACAGTAGGAACACTGAAGCTTTCTTT.

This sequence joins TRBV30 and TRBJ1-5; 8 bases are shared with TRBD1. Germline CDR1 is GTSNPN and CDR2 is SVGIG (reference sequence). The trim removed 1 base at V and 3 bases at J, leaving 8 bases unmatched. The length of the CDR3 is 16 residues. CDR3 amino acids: CAWSASRTGPNQPQHF. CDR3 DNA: TGTGCCTGGAGTGCCAGCCGGACAGGGCCCAATCAGCCCCAGCATTTT.

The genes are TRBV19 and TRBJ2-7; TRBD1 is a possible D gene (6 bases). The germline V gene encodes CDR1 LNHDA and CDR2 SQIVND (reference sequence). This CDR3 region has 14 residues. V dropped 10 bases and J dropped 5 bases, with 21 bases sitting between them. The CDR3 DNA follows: TGTGCCAAGGCAACAGGGTGGGGTATTGACGAGCAGTACTTC. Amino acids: CAKATGWGIDEQYF.

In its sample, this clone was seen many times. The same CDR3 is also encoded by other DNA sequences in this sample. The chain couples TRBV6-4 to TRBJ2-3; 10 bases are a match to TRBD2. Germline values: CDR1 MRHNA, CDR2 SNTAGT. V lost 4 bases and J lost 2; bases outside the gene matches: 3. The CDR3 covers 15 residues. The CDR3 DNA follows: TGTGCCAGCAGTGCGGGGACTAGCGACACAGATACGCAGTATTTT. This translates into CASSAGTSDTDTQYF.

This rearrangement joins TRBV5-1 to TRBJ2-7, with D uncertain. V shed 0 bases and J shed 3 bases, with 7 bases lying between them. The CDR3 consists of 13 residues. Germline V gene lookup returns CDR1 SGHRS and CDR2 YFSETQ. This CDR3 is CASSLGANYEQYF. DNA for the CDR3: TGCGCCAGCAGCTTGGGCGCTAACTACGAGCAGTACTTC.

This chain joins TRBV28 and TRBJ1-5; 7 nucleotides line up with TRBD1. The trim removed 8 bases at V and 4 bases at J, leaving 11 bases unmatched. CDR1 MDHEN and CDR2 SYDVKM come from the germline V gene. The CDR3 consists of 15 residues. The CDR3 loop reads CASHHSGQVNQPQHF. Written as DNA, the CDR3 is TGTGCCAGCCACCACTCCGGACAGGTTAATCAGCCCCAGCATTTT. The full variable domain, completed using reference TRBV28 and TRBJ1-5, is DVKVTQSSRYLVKRTGEKVFLECVQDMDHENMFWYRQDPGLGLRLIYFSYDVKMKEKGDIPEGYSVSREKKERFSLILESASTNQTSMYLCASHHSGQVNQPQHFGDGTRLSIL.

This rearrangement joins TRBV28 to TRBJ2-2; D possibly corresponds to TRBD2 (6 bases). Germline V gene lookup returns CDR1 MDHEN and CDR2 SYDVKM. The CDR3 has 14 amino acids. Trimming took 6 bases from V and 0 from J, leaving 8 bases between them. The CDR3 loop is CASRGLANTGELFF. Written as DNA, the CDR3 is TGTGCCAGCAGGGGACTGGCGAACACCGGGGAGCTGTTTTTT.

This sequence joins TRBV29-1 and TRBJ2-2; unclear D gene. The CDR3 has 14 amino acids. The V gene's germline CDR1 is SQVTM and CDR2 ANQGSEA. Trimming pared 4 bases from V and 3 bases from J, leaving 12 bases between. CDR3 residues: CSVGVGHYTGELFF. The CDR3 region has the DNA TGCAGCGTTGGAGTTGGCCATTACACCGGGGAGCTGTTTTTT.

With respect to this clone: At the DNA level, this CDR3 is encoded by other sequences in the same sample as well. The CDR3 region has the DNA TGCGCCAGCAGCCCCTCGACTAATGAAAAACTGTTTTTT. This translates into CASSPSTNEKLFF. The genes are TRBV4-1 and TRBJ1-4; no clear D. The CDR3 is 13 amino acids. Germline-derived CDR1 and CDR2 are MGHRA and YSYEKL. The V and J ends lost 4 bases and 2 bases respectively, with 5 bases between them.

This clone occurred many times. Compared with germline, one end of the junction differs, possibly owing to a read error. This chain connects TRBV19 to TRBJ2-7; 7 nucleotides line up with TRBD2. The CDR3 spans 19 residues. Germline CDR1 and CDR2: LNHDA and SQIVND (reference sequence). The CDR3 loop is CARSITPRNRDYGIYEQYF. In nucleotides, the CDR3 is TGTGCCAGGAGTATAACCCCTCGGAACCGGGACTATGGAATCTACGAGCAGTACTTC. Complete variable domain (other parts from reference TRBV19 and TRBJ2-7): DGGITQSPKYLFRKEGQNVTLSCEQNLNHDAMYWYRQDPGQGLRLIYYSQIVNDFQKGDIAEGYSVSREKKESFPLTVTSAQKNPTAFYLCARSITPRNRDYGIYEQYFGPGTRLTVT.

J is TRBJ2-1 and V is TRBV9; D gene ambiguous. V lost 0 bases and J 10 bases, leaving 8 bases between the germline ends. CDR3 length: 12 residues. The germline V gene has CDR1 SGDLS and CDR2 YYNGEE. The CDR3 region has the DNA TGTGCCAGCAGCGTAGATGGTGAGGAGCAGTTCTTC. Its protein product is CASSVDGEEQFF.

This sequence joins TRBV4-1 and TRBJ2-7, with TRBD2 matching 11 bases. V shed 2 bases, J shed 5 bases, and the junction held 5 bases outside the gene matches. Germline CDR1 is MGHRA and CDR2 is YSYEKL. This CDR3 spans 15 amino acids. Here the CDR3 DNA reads TGCGCCAGCAGCCAACAACTAGCGGGAGTAGACGAGCAGTACTTC. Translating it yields CASSQQLAGVDEQYF.

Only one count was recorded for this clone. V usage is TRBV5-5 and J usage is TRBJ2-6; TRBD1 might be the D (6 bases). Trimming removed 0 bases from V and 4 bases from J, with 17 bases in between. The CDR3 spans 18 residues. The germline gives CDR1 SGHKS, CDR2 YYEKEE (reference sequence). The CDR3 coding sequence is TGTGCCAGCAGCTTGGCCTTACAGGGATCGGCCGGGGCCAACGTCCTGACTTTC. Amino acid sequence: CASSLALQGSAGANVLTF.

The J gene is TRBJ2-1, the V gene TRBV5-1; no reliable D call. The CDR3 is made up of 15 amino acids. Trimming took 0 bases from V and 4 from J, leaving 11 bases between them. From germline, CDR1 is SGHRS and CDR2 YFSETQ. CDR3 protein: CASSLESAGYNEQFF. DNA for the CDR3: TGCGCCAGCAGCTTGGAGTCCGCTGGATACAATGAGCAGTTCTTC.

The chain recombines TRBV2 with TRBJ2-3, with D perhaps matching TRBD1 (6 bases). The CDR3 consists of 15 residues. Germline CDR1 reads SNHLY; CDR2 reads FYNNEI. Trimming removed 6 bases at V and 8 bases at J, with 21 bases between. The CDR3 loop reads CASSRETGLGRTQYF. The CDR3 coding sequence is TGTGCCAGCAGCAGAGAAACAGGGTTGGGTCGTACGCAGTATTTT.

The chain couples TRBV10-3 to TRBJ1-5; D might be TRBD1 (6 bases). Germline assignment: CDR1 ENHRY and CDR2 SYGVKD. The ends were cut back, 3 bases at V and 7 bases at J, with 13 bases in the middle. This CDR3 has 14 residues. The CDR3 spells CAISDATGTQPQHF. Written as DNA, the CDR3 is TGTGCCATCAGTGACGCTACAGGGACCCAGCCCCAGCATTTT.

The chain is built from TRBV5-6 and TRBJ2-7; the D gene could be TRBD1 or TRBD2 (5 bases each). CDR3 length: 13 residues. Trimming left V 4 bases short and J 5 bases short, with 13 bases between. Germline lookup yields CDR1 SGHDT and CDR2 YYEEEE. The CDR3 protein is CASSLVGDDEQYF. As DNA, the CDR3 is TGTGCCAGCAGCCTGGTTGGGGACGACGAGCAGTACTTC. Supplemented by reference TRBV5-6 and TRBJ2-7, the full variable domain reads DAGVTQSPTHLIKTRGQQVTLRCSPKSGHDTVSWYQQALGQGPQFIFQYYEEEERQRGNFPDRFSGHQFPNYSSELNVNALLLGDSALYLCASSLVGDDEQYFGPGTRLTVT.

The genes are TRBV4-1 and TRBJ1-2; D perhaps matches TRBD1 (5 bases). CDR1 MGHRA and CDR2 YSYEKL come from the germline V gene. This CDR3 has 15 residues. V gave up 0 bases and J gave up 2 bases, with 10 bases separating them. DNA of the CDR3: TGCGCCAGCAGCCAAGATCAGGGATCGAACTATGGCTACACCTTC. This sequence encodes CASSQDQGSNYGYTF.

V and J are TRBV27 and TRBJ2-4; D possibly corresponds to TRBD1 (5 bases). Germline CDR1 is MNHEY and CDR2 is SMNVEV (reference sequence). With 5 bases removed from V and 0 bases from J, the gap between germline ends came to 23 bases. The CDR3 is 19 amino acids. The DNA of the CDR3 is TGTGCCAGCAGTCCCTTCGGGTGGGGCGGTTTTTTAGCCAAAAACATTCAGTACTTC. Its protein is CASSPFGWGGFLAKNIQYF.

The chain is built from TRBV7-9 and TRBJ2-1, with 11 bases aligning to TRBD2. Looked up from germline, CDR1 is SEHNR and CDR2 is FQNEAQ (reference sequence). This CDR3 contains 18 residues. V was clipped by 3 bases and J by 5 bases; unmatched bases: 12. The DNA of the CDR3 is TGTGCCAGCAGCTTCTCCTATGGGCCTAGCGGGAGGAACAATGAGCAGTTCTTC. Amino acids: CASSFSYGPSGRNNEQFF.

CDR3 nucleotide sequence: TGTGCCAGCAGTTCCCCCCCCGGGGGCGAGGGGCAAGAGACCCAGTACTTC. Its protein is CASSSPPGGEGQETQYF. V usage is TRBV28 and J usage is TRBJ2-5; D is perhaps TRBD1 or TRBD2 (6 bases each). With 4 bases removed from V and 2 bases from J, the gap between germline ends came to 20 bases. CDR3 length: 17 amino acids. Looked up from germline, CDR1 is MDHEN and CDR2 is SYDVKM.

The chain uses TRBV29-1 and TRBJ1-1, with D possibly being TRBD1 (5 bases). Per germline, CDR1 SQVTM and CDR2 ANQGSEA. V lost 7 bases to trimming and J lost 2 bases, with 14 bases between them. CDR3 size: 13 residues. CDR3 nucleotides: TGCAGCGCCAGCCGGACACTAAACACTGAAGCTTTCTTT. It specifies CSASRTLNTEAFF.

CDR3 in DNA: TGTGCCAGCTCACCCCCCGGACCCCTCTCTGGGGCCAACGTCCTGACTTTC. Its translation: CASSPPGPLSGANVLTF. This chain joins TRBV18 and TRBJ2-6, with unresolved D. The CDR3 has 17 amino acids. From germline, CDR1 is KGHSH and CDR2 LQKENI. The ends were cut back, 3 bases at V and 0 bases at J, with 12 bases in the middle.

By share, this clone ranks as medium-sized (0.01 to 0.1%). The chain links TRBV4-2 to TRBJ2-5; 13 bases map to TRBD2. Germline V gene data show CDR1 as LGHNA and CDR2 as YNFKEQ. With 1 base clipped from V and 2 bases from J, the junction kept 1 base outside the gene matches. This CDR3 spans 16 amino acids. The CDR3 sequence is CASSQGTSGRQETQYF. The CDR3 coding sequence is TGTGCCAGCAGCCAAGGGACTAGCGGGAGACAAGAGACCCAGTACTTC.